The subject of this entry is one TCR beta chain. This sample was taken from a study of T cells in tumors after PD-1 blockade. Sequencing was performed with immunoSEQ multiplex PCR; in TCRdb, only in-frame clones are kept and a portion is missing. The sample contains over 20,000 clones, 70% to 85% of which appear only once. This CDR3 has 14 amino acids. Germline CDR1 reads SGHDT; CDR2 reads YYEEEE. V was cut by 4 bases and J by 0 bases, with 10 bases left in between. The sequence was obtained from a human donor with basal cell carcinoma. The sample was PBMCs, taken after anti-PD-1 treatment. The genes are TRBV5-6 and TRBJ1-2, with no clear D. This chain's CDR3 is CASSPQRSNYGYTF. The CDR3 region has the DNA TGTGCCAGCAGCCCGCAAAGATCTAACTATGGCTACACCTTC.